The rows below give T cell receptor beta chains drawn from one sample of a study of blood T cell repertoires in COVID-19. Assay: immunoSEQ multiplex PCR; the TCRdb copy retains only in-frame clones and omits some. The profile shows 300,000 or so clones, 86% of them singletons. Sequenced material: peripheral blood. Receptors originate from a woman in her forties or fifties with acute or convalescent COVID-19. Both conserved end residues are part of each CDR3. The D gene is left open where the match is weak. Clone size is not always given. Where it is, it says once, few, many or a class for expanded clones.

v_call: TRBV24-1; clone_size: .; d_call: TRBD1; j_call: TRBJ1-5; cdr3_nt: TGTGCCACCAGTGATTTCCGACAGGGGGTCAATCAGCCCCAGCATTTT; cdr3_aa: CATSDFRQGVNQPQHF
v_call: TRBV7-9; clone_size: .; d_call: .; j_call: TRBJ2-1; cdr3_nt: TGTGCCAGCAGCTTTCAGCGGTCCAATGAGCAGTTCTTC; cdr3_aa: CASSFQRSNEQFF
v_call: TRBV20-1; clone_size: .; d_call: TRBD2; j_call: TRBJ2-5; cdr3_nt: TGCAGTGCTAGTGCGCGGGAGGCGGCTGTGGAGACCCAGTACTTC; cdr3_aa: CSASAREAAVETQYF
v_call: TRBV27; clone_size: .; d_call: TRBD1; j_call: TRBJ2-5; cdr3_nt: TGTGCCAGCACCCCACAGGGGGCCCCGGGGGAGACCCAGTACTTC; cdr3_aa: CASTPQGAPGETQYF
v_call: TRBV27; clone_size: .; d_call: .; j_call: TRBJ2-6; cdr3_nt: TGTGCCAGCAGTTTACAACATGGGGCCAACGTCCTGACTTTC; cdr3_aa: CASSLQHGANVLTF
v_call: TRBV27; clone_size: .; d_call: .; j_call: TRBJ2-7; cdr3_nt: TGTGCCAGCAGTTACCGGGACTTCACCTACGAGCAGTACTTC; cdr3_aa: CASSYRDFTYEQYF
v_call: TRBV5-1; clone_size: .; d_call: .; j_call: TRBJ1-1; cdr3_nt: TGCGCCGTAAAAGTCGACTTGAACACTGAAGCTTTCTTT; cdr3_aa: CAVKVDLNTEAFF
v_call: TRBV7-8; clone_size: .; d_call: .; j_call: TRBJ1-5; cdr3_nt: TGTGCCAGCAGCTTAACGGGTGGCAATCAGCCCCAGCATTTT; cdr3_aa: CASSLTGGNQPQHF
v_call: TRBV6-5; clone_size: .; d_call: .; j_call: TRBJ2-5; cdr3_nt: TGTGCCAGCAGGCTAGAGGGGACCCAGTACTTC; cdr3_aa: CASRLEGTQYF
v_call: TRBV4-2; clone_size: .; d_call: TRBD2; j_call: TRBJ2-2; cdr3_nt: TGTGCCAGCAGCCAAGATGGCCCTAGCGGGAGGGGATACACCGGGGAGCTGTTTTTT; cdr3_aa: CASSQDGPSGRGYTGELFF
v_call: TRBV2; clone_size: .; d_call: .; j_call: TRBJ1-1; cdr3_nt: TGTGCCAGCATCCCCAGGGGACCCCACACTGAAGCTTTCTTT; cdr3_aa: CASIPRGPHTEAFF
v_call: TRBV5-1; clone_size: few; d_call: .; j_call: TRBJ1-5; cdr3_nt: TGCGCCAGCAGCTCAAGTGCGGCGCAGCCCCAGCATTTT; cdr3_aa: CASSSSAAQPQHF
v_call: TRBV30; clone_size: .; d_call: .; j_call: TRBJ1-3; cdr3_nt: TGTGCCTGGAGTGTAACCCGCACAGGCCGAATCTACTCTGGAAACACCATATATTTT; cdr3_aa: CAWSVTRTGRIYSGNTIYF
v_call: TRBV2; clone_size: .; d_call: .; j_call: TRBJ1-5; cdr3_nt: TGTGCCAGCAGTGGGACAGTCGCTCTCATGAGCAATCAGCCCCAGCATTTT; cdr3_aa: CASSGTVALMSNQPQHF
v_call: TRBV5-5; clone_size: once; d_call: TRBD1; j_call: TRBJ1-6; cdr3_nt: TGTGCCAGCAGCTCGGGACAGGGAGTAGGTAATTCACCCCTCCACTTT; cdr3_aa: CASSSGQGVGNSPLHF
v_call: TRBV6-6; clone_size: .; d_call: .; j_call: TRBJ1-1; cdr3_nt: TGTGCCAGCAGTTACGAGGGGAACACTGAAGCTTTCTTT; cdr3_aa: CASSYEGNTEAFF
v_call: TRBV28; clone_size: .; d_call: TRBD1; j_call: TRBJ1-5; cdr3_nt: TGTGCCAGCACTGTTGACAGGGCAGGTAATCAGCCCCAGCATTTT; cdr3_aa: CASTVDRAGNQPQHF
v_call: TRBV6-5; clone_size: .; d_call: .; j_call: TRBJ1-2; cdr3_nt: TGTGCCAGCATGAAGGGGAACTATGGCTACACCTTC; cdr3_aa: CASMKGNYGYTF
v_call: TRBV4-1; clone_size: .; d_call: .; j_call: TRBJ2-7; cdr3_nt: TGCGCCAGCAGCCAAGACCACAGGGGCGAGGCGGGACAGTACTTC; cdr3_aa: CASSQDHRGEAGQYF
v_call: TRBV19; clone_size: .; d_call: .; j_call: TRBJ1-2; cdr3_nt: TGTGCCAGTAGGACAGGAGCTAACTATGGCTACACCTTC; cdr3_aa: CASRTGANYGYTF
v_call: TRBV7-2; clone_size: .; d_call: .; j_call: TRBJ2-7; cdr3_nt: TGTGCCAGCAGCTTAGAGAGGGCCGGGGAGCAGTACTTC; cdr3_aa: CASSLERAGEQYF
v_call: TRBV19; clone_size: .; d_call: .; j_call: TRBJ1-3; cdr3_nt: TGTGCCACCCAACCTCGGGGGAGCTCTGGAAACACCATATATTTT; cdr3_aa: CATQPRGSSGNTIYF
v_call: TRBV19; clone_size: .; d_call: TRBD2; j_call: TRBJ2-1; cdr3_nt: TGTGCCAGTAGTATAGATGGGCTAGCGGGGAGCTCCTACAATGAGCAGTTCTTC; cdr3_aa: CASSIDGLAGSSYNEQFF
v_call: TRBV28; clone_size: few; d_call: TRBD1; j_call: TRBJ1-1; cdr3_nt: TGTGCCAGCAGCCCAGGGACAGCGAACACTGAAGCTTTCTTT; cdr3_aa: CASSPGTANTEAFF
v_call: TRBV5-1; clone_size: .; d_call: .; j_call: TRBJ1-2; cdr3_nt: TGCGCCAGCCGCGCCCAGCGAGCTAACTATGGCTACACCTTC; cdr3_aa: CASRAQRANYGYTF
v_call: TRBV27; clone_size: few; d_call: TRBD1; j_call: TRBJ2-7; cdr3_nt: TGTGCCAGTAGGAGACAGGGGCACAACGAGCAGTACTTC; cdr3_aa: CASRRQGHNEQYF
v_call: TRBV5-1; clone_size: .; d_call: .; j_call: TRBJ2-1; cdr3_nt: TGCGCCAGCAGCTTTGCCCCAGCCTACAATGAGCAGTTCTTC; cdr3_aa: CASSFAPAYNEQFF
v_call: TRBV29-1; clone_size: .; d_call: TRBD2; j_call: TRBJ2-5; cdr3_nt: TGCAGCGTAGAACTAGCGGGAGGAGAGACCCAGTACTTC; cdr3_aa: CSVELAGGETQYF
v_call: TRBV27; clone_size: .; d_call: .; j_call: TRBJ2-2; cdr3_nt: TGTGCCAGCAGTCCCTCGACTGCGAACACCGGGGAGCTGTTTTTT; cdr3_aa: CASSPSTANTGELFF
v_call: TRBV6-2/TRBV6-3; clone_size: .; d_call: TRBD1; j_call: TRBJ2-7; cdr3_nt: TGTGCCAGCAGTTCCGGGACAGCTCTGAGCTCCTACGAGCAGTACTTC; cdr3_aa: CASSSGTALSSYEQYF
v_call: TRBV29-1; clone_size: .; d_call: .; j_call: TRBJ2-7; cdr3_nt: TGCAGCGTTGCTAAAAGATCTACCTACGAGCAGTACTTC; cdr3_aa: CSVAKRSTYEQYF
v_call: TRBV10-3; clone_size: .; d_call: TRBD2; j_call: TRBJ2-7; cdr3_nt: TGTGCCATCAGTGATGATAGCGGGAGGGTCCCCTACGAGCAGTACTTC; cdr3_aa: CAISDDSGRVPYEQYF
v_call: TRBV28; clone_size: .; d_call: TRBD1; j_call: TRBJ1-6; cdr3_nt: TGTGCCAGCAGTTTGGTCCCGGGACAGGGGAATTCACCCCTCCACTTT; cdr3_aa: CASSLVPGQGNSPLHF
v_call: TRBV24-1; clone_size: .; d_call: .; j_call: TRBJ2-1; cdr3_nt: TGTGCCACCAGTGATACACTGGCGGGTCCCTACAATGAGCAGTTCTTC; cdr3_aa: CATSDTLAGPYNEQFF
v_call: TRBV5-1; clone_size: .; d_call: .; j_call: TRBJ1-1; cdr3_nt: TGCGCCAGCAGCTTGATTCCGGGACAAGAAGCTTTCTTT; cdr3_aa: CASSLIPGQEAFF